This entry concerns a single T cell receptor beta chain. The assay was immunoSEQ multiplex PCR, and TCRdb's table has in-frame clones only and misses some. This sample has 95,000 to 100,000 clones, with 91% found just once. Trimming cost V 1 base and J 6 bases, with 19 bases left between them. This CDR3 is 16 amino acids long. CDR1 is SGHDN and CDR2 is FVKESK in the germline V gene. This sample stems from a study of T cell changes during pregnancy in multiple sclerosis. J is TRBJ2-7 and V is TRBV14; D gene ambiguous. The sequence was collected from a female donor with multiple sclerosis, enrolled in a pregnancy study. The sample in question was peripheral blood, obtained in the second trimester of pregnancy. CDR3 amino acids: CASSQGGAIRLTEQYF. CDR3 bases: TGTGCCAGCAGCCAAGGTGGAGCAATTCGTCTAACCGAGCAGTACTTC.